The 15 T cell receptor beta chains in this list originate from one sample, sequenced in a study of blood T cell repertoires in COVID-19. TCRdb's table, derived via immunoSEQ multiplex PCR, lists solely in-frame clones and lacks some. The table lists around 170,000 clones, around 87% of them singletons, with under 0.7% in the top ten. Sequencing used peripheral blood. Receptors originate from a man between 60 and 75 years old with COVID-19, enrolled during active disease.

The chain carries TRBV5-6 and TRBJ2-7; perhaps TRBD1 as D (5 bases). Germline V CDR1 and CDR2: SGHDT, YYEEEE. V lost 0 bases and J lost 4, with 17 bases in between. The length of the CDR3 is 16 residues. The CDR3 loop is CASSLGLVTAPYEQYF. As DNA, the CDR3 is TGTGCCAGCAGCTTGGGTTTAGTGACAGCCCCATACGAGCAGTACTTC.

The chain joins TRBV4-3 to TRBJ2-6, with a possible D match to TRBD1 (5 bases). This CDR3 is 16 amino acids long. V lost 0 bases, J lost 2 bases, and 8 bases lay in between. Germline V gene data show CDR1 as LGHNA and CDR2 as YSLEER. CDR3 region: CASSQDRQPGANVLTF. The DNA for the CDR3 is TGCGCCAGCAGCCAAGATCGACAGCCTGGGGCCAACGTCCTGACTTTC.

The rearrangement uses TRBV19 and TRBJ1-2; 12 positions match TRBD1. V shed 5 bases and J 7 bases; nucleotides not matched to a gene: 8. The CDR3 is 15 residues long. Germline V gene sequence: CDR1 LNHDA, CDR2 SQIVND (reference sequence). CDR3 in DNA: TGTGCCAGTAGTGGCGGGACAGGGGGCTTCGGTGGCTACACCTTC. Translation: CASSGGTGGFGGYTF.

In this sample, this clone turned up a few times. This sequence joins TRBV25-1 and TRBJ1-6, with D maybe TRBD1 (6 bases). Germline lookup yields CDR1 MGHDK and CDR2 SYGVNS. The CDR3 contains 14 residues. Trimming took 6 bases from V and 10 from J, leaving 16 bases between them. CDR3 DNA: TGTGCCAGCAGACAGGGAGTCTTAGCCTCACCCCTCCACTTT. Amino acids: CASRQGVLASPLHF.

The chain recombines TRBV6-6 with TRBJ1-5; no definite D call. The CDR3 runs 14 residues. Germline lookup yields CDR1 MNHNY and CDR2 SVGAGI (reference sequence). With 2 bases removed from V and 2 bases from J, the gap between germline ends came to 7 bases. The CDR3 spells CASSYGEGNQPQHF. The CDR3 region has the DNA TGTGCCAGCAGTTACGGGGAGGGCAATCAGCCCCAGCATTTT.

CDR3 region: CASSPPSVSSGNTIYF. CDR3 bases: TGTGCCAGCTCACCACCGTCCGTGAGCTCTGGAAACACCATATATTTT. The V gene is TRBV18, the J gene TRBJ1-3; D not certain. Per germline, CDR1 KGHSH and CDR2 LQKENI. V lost 0 bases and J lost 0, with 9 bases in between. This CDR3 has 16 residues.

This chain uses TRBV7-2 with TRBJ2-7, with D uncertain. Per the germline V gene, CDR1 is SGHTA and CDR2 is FQGNSA. Deletions cut 1 base from V and 1 base from J, with 14 bases between. This CDR3 is built from 16 residues. The CDR3 reads CASSLGRARLSYEQYF. The CDR3 nucleotides read TGTGCCAGCAGCTTAGGGCGCGCTAGACTTTCCTACGAGCAGTACTTC.

The chain combines TRBV10-3 with TRBJ1-2; D call uncertain. Germline values: CDR1 ENHRY, CDR2 SYGVKD. V shed 2 bases and J shed 8 bases, with 9 bases lying between them. This CDR3 region has 12 residues. CDR3 in DNA: TGTGCCATCAGTGAGGGAGGACTGGGCTACACCTTC. It translates to CAISEGGLGYTF.

The genes are TRBV19 and TRBJ1-2; 7 positions agree with TRBD1. The germline V gene has CDR1 LNHDA and CDR2 SQIVND (reference sequence). The junction had 20 bases not matched to a gene; V was cut back by 3 bases and J by 4 bases. The CDR3 has 19 residues. DNA for the CDR3: TGTGCCAGTAGTATTCCCTCGGGACAGCCCCTAACAAGGCTCTATGGCTACACCTTC. Translating it yields CASSIPSGQPLTRLYGYTF.

This chain uses TRBV19 with TRBJ1-2; a possible D gene is TRBD1 (6 bases). The ends were cut back, 7 bases at V and 8 bases at J, with 17 bases in the middle. The CDR3 is 13 residues long. Germline V gives CDR1 LNHDA, CDR2 SQIVND (reference sequence). This CDR3 reads CASTLVGARGYTF. CDR3 DNA sequence: TGTGCCAGTACCCTAGTGGGGGCGCGGGGCTACACCTTC.

The V call is TRBV21-1, the J call TRBJ2-7; the table's D call TRBD1 went unverified against the DNA. TRBV21-1 is flagged as a pseudogene. The CDR3 totals 15 residues. CDR3 loop: CASSKVVVGRYEQYF. The CDR3 DNA follows: TGTGCCAGCAGCAAAGTGGTTGTGGGCAGATACGAGCAGTACTTC.

The chain is built from TRBV18 and TRBJ1-2; no clear D. CDR3 length: 13 residues. V lost 3 bases and J 4 bases, leaving 9 bases between the germline ends. The germline CDR1 and CDR2 sequences are KGHSH and LQKENI. The chain's CDR3 is CASSPSESYGYTF. CDR3 nucleotides: TGTGCCAGCTCACCGTCGGAGAGCTATGGCTACACCTTC.

The chain couples TRBV6-2 or TRBV6-3 to TRBJ1-5; TRBD1 matches at 8 bases. The CDR3 is 19 amino acids. V shed 6 bases and J 0 bases; nucleotides not matched to a gene: 16. Germline V CDR1 and CDR2: MNHEY, SVGEGT. CDR3 protein: CASSNSVAGGKDSNQPQHF. Written as DNA, the CDR3 is TGTGCCAGCAGCAATAGTGTCGCAGGGGGCAAAGATAGCAATCAGCCCCAGCATTTT.

V usage is TRBV11-2 and J usage is TRBJ1-1, with D maybe TRBD1 (6 bases). CDR1 is SGHAT and CDR2 is FQNNGV in the germline V gene. Between the trimmed V and J ends, which lost 5 bases and 4 bases, there was a span of 14 bases. CDR3 length: 14 residues. CDR3 nucleotides: TGTGCCAGCAGCGCACAAGGGGGTGGCACTGAAGCTTTCTTT. The encoded protein is CASSAQGGGTEAFF.

The V gene is TRBV3-1 (or the pseudogene TRBV3-2), the J gene TRBJ2-1; the D is unclear. CDR1 is LGHDT and CDR2 is YNNKEL in the germline V gene (reference sequence). The V and J ends lost 8 bases and 10 bases respectively, with 15 bases between them. CDR3 length: 12 amino acids. CDR3 in amino acids: CASGEAWSEQFF. As DNA, the CDR3 is TGTGCCAGCGGAGAGGCCTGGTCGGAGCAGTTCTTC.